A selection of T cell receptor beta chains follows, all from one sample in a study of tumor-infiltrating lymphocytes in primary liver carcinoma. TCRdb reprocessed the multiplex PCR reads via MiXCR and lists one record per CDR3 protein. Of approximately 330,000 distinct CDR3 sequences listed, roughly 61% are singletons. Source material: peripheral blood. These receptors came from a man in his forties with primary liver carcinoma and hepatitis B virus infection. CDR3s include the opening cysteine and the closing phenylalanine or tryptophan. A D gene is named only where the DNA matches it firmly. The listing skips clone size in some rows; elsewhere it reads once, few, many or a size class.

j_gene: TRBJ2-7
abundance: .
v_gene: TRBV5-8
d_gene: .
CDR3nt: TGTGTCGGCCAGGGGGGGGTCTACGAGCAGTACTTC
CDR3aa: CVGQGGVYEQYF

j_gene: TRBJ1-5
abundance: .
v_gene: TRBV6-1
d_gene: .
CDR3nt: TGTGCCAGCAGTGTTCTAGACGGGGCCAATCAGCCCCAGCATTTT
CDR3aa: CASSVLDGANQPQHF

j_gene: TRBJ2-3
abundance: .
v_gene: TRBV12-3/TRBV12-4
d_gene: TRBD2
CDR3nt: TGTGCCAGCAGCCTCGGGCTAGCGGGATGCGGAGATACGCAGTATTTT
CDR3aa: CASSLGLAGCGDTQYF

j_gene: TRBJ2-3
abundance: .
v_gene: TRBV12-3/TRBV12-4
d_gene: .
CDR3nt: TGTGCCAGCAGCCCTCCGCCGGGACACGGGGCAGATACACAGTATTTT
CDR3aa: CASSPPPGHGADTQYF

j_gene: TRBJ2-7
abundance: .
v_gene: TRBV6-2/TRBV6-3
d_gene: TRBD2
CDR3nt: TGTGCCAGCACACCAGGACGGACTAGCTCCTACGAGCAGTACTTC
CDR3aa: CASTPGRTSSYEQYF

j_gene: TRBJ2-6
abundance: many
v_gene: TRBV11-2
d_gene: .
CDR3nt: TGTGCCAGCAGCTTAGTCATCAGGGTGGCTGGGGCCAACGTCCTGACTTTC
CDR3aa: CASSLVIRVAGANVLTF

j_gene: TRBJ2-7
abundance: many
v_gene: TRBV10-3
d_gene: .
CDR3nt: TGTGCCATCAGTGAGTTAGAGGACGGTCTGGAAGGGGGGCAGTACTTC
CDR3aa: CAISELEDGLEGGQYF

j_gene: TRBJ2-1
abundance: .
v_gene: TRBV11-3
d_gene: .
CDR3nt: TGTGCCAGCAGCCGGTCCAGCGGAGCAGACTACACTGAGCAGTTCTTC
CDR3aa: CASSRSSGADYTEQFF

j_gene: TRBJ2-7
abundance: few
v_gene: TRBV14
d_gene: TRBD1
CDR3nt: TGTGCCAGCAGCCCGACAGGGAGCGTCTACGAGCAGTACTTC
CDR3aa: CASSPTGSVYEQYF

j_gene: TRBJ2-7
abundance: .
v_gene: TRBV28
d_gene: .
CDR3nt: TGTGCCAGCAGTTCCAGCACGCTAGGGGGATACGAGCAGCACTTC
CDR3aa: CASSSSTLGGYEQHF

j_gene: TRBJ1-2
abundance: .
v_gene: TRBV18
d_gene: TRBD1
CDR3nt: TGTGTCAGCTCACCAGTGGCAGGGGGATATGGCTACACCTTC
CDR3aa: CVSSPVAGGYGYTF

j_gene: TRBJ2-4
abundance: .
v_gene: TRBV6-5
d_gene: TRBD2
CDR3nt: TGTGCAGCAGTGCCCGGGGGGGGTCTAACCAAAAACATTCAGTACTTC
CDR3aa: CAAVPGGGLTKNIQYF